This T cell receptor beta chain was observed in a study of Graves' ophthalmopathy and Graves' hyperthyroidism. General study results and limits: Most thyroid clonotypes with frequency above 0.001 were detected in blood too.

This CDR3 has 14 amino acids. Germline assignment: CDR1 DFQATT and CDR2 SNEGSKA (reference sequence). The ends were cut back, 2 bases at V and 10 bases at J, with 20 bases in the middle. This clonotype was counted only a few times. Its matching antigen is unknown. Stable hyperthyroidism referred to disease that showed no ophthalmopathy within 18 months of follow-up. Amplification targeted the TCR beta CDR3 regions, with RNA transcripts as the source material. First-round RT-PCR employed HTBI primers, with a second-round multiplex PCR after it. TCRdb passed the multiplex PCR reads through MiXCR, listing each CDR3 protein once. Altogether 400,000 or so distinct CDR3 sequences are present, 15% being singletons, with the ten largest covering about 7%.

The clonotype originates from a woman between 18 and 30 years old with stable Graves' hyperthyroidism. V usage is TRBV20-1 and J usage is TRBJ1-1; TRBD1 might be the D (5 bases). The specimen sequenced was peripheral blood. The CDR3 coding sequence is TGCAGTGCTAGAATAGGCGGCAGGGTTGACGGAGCTTTCTTT. Encoded protein: CSARIGGRVDGAFF.